This TCR beta chain was captured in a study of T cell clonotyping in hematopoietic cell transplantation. Generated by immunoSEQ multiplex PCR, the TCRdb table keeps only in-frame clones and is missing some. Among 15,000 to 20,000 clones listed, roughly 80% were seen once. Germline values: CDR1 SGHTA, CDR2 FQGNSA. This CDR3 spans 14 amino acids. V was trimmed by 5 bases and J by 2 bases, leaving 12 bases between them. Time point denoted: recipient sample about 28 days before transplant, after cytoreduction. Sequenced here: peripheral blood mononuclear cells, sampled before stem cell transplant. The receptor comes from a man between 60 and 75 years old with acute myeloid leukemia. Some clones in this sample may be carry-over from other donors' samples. V is TRBV7-2 and J is TRBJ2-5; the D gene is possibly TRBD2 (5 bases). The CDR3 loop is CASSPRLAQETQYF. In nucleotides, the CDR3 is TGTGCCAGCAGCCCCCGTCTAGCACAAGAGACCCAGTACTTC. The variable domain in full, with the rest retrieved from reference TRBV7-2 and TRBJ2-5, is GAGVSQSPSNKVTEKGKDVELRCDPISGHTALYWYRQSLGQGLEFLIYFQGNSAPDKSGLPSDRFSAERTGGSVSTLTIQRTQQEDSAVYLCASSPRLAQETQYFGPGTRLLVL.